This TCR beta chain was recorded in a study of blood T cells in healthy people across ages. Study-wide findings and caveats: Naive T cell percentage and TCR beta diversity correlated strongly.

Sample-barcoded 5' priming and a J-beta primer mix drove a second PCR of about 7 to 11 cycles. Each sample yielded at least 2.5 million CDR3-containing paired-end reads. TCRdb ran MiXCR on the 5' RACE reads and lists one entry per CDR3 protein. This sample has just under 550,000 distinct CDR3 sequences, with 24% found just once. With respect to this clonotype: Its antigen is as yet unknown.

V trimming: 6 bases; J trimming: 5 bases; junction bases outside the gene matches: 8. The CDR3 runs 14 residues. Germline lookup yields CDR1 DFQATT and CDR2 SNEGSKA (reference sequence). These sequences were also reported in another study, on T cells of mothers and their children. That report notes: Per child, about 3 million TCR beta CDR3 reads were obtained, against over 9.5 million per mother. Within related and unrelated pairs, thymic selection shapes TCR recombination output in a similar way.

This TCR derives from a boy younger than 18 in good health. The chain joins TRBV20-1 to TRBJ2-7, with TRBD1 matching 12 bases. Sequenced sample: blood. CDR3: CSATRDRGLDEQYF. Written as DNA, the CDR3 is TGCAGTGCAACCCGGGACAGGGGGCTTGACGAGCAGTACTTC.